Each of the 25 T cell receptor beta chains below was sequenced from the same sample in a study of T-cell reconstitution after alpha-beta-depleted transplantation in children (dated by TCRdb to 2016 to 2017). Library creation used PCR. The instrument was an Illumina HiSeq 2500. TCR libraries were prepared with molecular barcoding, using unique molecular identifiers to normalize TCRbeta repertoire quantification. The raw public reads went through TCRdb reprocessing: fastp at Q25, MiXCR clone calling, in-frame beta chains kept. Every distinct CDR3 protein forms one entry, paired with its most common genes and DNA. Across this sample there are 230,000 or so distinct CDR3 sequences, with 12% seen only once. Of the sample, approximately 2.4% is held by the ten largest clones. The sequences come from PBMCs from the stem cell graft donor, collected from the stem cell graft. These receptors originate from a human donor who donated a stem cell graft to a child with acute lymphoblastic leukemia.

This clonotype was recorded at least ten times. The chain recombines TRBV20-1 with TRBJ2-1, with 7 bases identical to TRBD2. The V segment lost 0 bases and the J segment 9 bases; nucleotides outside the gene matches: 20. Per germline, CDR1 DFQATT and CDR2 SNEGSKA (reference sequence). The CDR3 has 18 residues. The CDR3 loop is CSARDWEGKAGEVTEQFF. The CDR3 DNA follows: TGCAGTGCTAGAGATTGGGAGGGGAAGGCGGGAGAGGTTACTGAGCAGTTCTTC.

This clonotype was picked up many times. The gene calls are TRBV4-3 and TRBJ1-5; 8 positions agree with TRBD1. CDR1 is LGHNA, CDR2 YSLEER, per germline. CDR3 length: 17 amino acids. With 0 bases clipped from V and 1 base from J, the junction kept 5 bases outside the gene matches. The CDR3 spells CASSQDLRGRSNQPQHF. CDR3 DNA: TGCGCCAGCAGCCAAGATCTCAGGGGGCGAAGCAATCAGCCCCAGCATTTT.

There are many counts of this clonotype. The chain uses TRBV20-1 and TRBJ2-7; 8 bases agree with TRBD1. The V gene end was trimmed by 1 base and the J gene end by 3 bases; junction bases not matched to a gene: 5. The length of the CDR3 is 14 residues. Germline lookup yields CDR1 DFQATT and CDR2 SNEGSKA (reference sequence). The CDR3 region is CSARVTGGFYEQYF. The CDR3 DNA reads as TGCAGTGCTAGAGTTACAGGGGGTTTCTACGAGCAGTACTTC.

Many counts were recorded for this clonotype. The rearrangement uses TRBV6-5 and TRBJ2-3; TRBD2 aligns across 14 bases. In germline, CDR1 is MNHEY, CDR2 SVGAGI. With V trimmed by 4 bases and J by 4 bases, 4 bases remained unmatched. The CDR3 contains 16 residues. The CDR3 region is CASSSTSGRAPDTQYF. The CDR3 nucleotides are TGTGCCAGCAGTTCGACTAGCGGGAGGGCCCCAGATACGCAGTATTTT.

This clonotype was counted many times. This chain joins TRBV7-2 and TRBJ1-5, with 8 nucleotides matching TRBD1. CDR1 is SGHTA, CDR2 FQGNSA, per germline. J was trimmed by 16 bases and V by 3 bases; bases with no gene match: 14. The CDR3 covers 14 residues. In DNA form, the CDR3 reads TGTGCCAGCAGCTTCCCGGGGACAGGCCGTCCCAAACATTTT. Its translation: CASSFPGTGRPKHF.

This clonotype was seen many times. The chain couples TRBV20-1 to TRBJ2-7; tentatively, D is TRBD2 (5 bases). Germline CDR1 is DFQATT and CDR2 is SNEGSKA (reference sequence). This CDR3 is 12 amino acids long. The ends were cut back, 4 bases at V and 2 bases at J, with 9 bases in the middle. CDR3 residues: CSANPGAYEQYF. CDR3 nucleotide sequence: TGCAGTGCTAATCCCGGGGCCTACGAGCAGTACTTC.

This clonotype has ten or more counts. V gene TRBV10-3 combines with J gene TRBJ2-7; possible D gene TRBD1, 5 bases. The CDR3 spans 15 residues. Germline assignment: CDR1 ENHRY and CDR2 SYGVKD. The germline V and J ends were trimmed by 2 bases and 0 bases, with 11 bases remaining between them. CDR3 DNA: TGTGCCATCAGTGAGCGAGGACACCTCTCCTACGAGCAGTACTTC. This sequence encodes CAISERGHLSYEQYF.

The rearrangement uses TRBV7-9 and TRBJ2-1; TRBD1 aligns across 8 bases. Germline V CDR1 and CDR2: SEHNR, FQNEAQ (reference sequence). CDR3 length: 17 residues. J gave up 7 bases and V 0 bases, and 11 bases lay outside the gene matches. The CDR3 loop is CASSLASFDRGGNEQFF. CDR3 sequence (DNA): TGTGCCAGCAGCTTAGCTTCCTTTGACAGGGGTGGGAATGAGCAGTTCTTC. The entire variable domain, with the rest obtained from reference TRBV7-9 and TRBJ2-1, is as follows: DTGVSQNPRHKITKRGQNVTFRCDPISEHNRLYWYRQTLGQGPEFLTYFQNEAQLEKSRLLSDRFSAERPKGSFSTLEIQRTEQGDSAMYLCASSLASFDRGGNEQFFGPGTRLTVL.

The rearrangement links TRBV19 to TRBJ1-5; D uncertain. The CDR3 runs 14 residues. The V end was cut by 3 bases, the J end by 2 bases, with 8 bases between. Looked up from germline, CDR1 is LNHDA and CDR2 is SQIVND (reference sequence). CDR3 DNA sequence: TGTGCCAGTAGTATCCCTTTAGGCAATCAGCCCCAGCATTTT. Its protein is CASSIPLGNQPQHF.

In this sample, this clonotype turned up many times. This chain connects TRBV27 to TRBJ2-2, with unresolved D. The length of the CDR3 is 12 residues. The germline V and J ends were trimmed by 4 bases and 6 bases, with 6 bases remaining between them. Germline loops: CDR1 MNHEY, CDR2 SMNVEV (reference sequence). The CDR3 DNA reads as TGTGCCAGCAGTTACGCGGCCGGGGAGCTGTTTTTT. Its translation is CASSYAAGELFF.

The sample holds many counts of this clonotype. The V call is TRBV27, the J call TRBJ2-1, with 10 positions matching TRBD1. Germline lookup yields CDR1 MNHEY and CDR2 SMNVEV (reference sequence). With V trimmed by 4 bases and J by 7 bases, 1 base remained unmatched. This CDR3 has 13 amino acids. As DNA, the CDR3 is TGTGCCAGCAGTTCGGACAGGGGGAATGAGCAGTTCTTC. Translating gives CASSSDRGNEQFF.

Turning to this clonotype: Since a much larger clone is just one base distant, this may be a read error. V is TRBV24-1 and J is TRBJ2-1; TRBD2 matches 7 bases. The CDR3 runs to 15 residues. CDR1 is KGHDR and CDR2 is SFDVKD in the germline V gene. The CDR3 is CTTSDFGTIDNEQFF. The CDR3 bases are TGTACCACCAGTGATTTTGGGACTATCGACAATGAGCAGTTCTTC.

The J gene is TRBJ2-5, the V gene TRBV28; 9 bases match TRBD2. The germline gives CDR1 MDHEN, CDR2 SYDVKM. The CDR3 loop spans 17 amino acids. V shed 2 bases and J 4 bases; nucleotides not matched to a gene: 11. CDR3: CASSLRTYGRGGETQYF. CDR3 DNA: TGTGCCAGCAGTTTACGCACGTATGGGCGGGGGGGAGAGACCCAGTACTTC.

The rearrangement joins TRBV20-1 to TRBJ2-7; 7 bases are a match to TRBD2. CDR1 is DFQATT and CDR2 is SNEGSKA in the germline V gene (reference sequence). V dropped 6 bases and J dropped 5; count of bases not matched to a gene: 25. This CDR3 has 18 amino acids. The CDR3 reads CSAPLESGIYYWSNEQYF. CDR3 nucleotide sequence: TGCAGTGCCCCCCTAGAGAGCGGGATCTATTATTGGAGCAACGAGCAGTACTTC.

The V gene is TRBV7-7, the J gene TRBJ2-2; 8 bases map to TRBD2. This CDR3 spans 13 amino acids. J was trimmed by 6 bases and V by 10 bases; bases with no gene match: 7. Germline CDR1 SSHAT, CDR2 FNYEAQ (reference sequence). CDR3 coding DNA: TGTGCCACTCCGGGACTAGGGCCCGGGGAGCTGTTTTTT. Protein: CATPGLGPGELFF.

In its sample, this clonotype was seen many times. Here the CDR3 DNA reads TGTGCCAGCAGCGTAATCTGGTATTGGGTCTACGAGCAGTACTTC. Residues: CASSVIWYWVYEQYF. V and J are TRBV25-1 and TRBJ2-7; D not resolved. Trimming left V 6 bases short and J 3 bases short, with 18 bases between. The CDR3 contains 15 residues. The germline gives CDR1 MGHDK, CDR2 SYGVNS.

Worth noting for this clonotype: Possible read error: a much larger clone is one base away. The CDR3 is CASSPEMNLGGRYYEQYF. DNA for the CDR3: TGTGCCAGCAGCCCCGAAATGAATCTTGGGGGAAGGTACTACGAGCAGTACTTC. J is TRBJ2-7 and V is TRBV14, with D possibly being TRBD1 or TRBD2 (5 bases each). V was shortened by 4 bases and J by 3 bases, with 25 bases between the two germline ends. The CDR3 totals 18 residues. Germline-derived CDR1 and CDR2 are SGHDN and FVKESK.

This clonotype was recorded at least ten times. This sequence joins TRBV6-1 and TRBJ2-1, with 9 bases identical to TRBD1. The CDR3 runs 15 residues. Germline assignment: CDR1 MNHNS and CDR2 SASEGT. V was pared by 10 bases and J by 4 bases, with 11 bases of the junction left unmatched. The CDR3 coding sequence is TGTGCCACCGCAGGCGGGACAGGGCTATACAATGAGCAGTTCTTC. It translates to CATAGGTGLYNEQFF.

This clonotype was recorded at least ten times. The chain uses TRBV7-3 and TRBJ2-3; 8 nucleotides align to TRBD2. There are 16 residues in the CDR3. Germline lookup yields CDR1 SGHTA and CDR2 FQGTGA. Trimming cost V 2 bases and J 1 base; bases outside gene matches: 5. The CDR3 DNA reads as TGTGCCAGCAGCTTATCTAGCGGGCTCCGCACAGATACGCAGTATTTT. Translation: CASSLSSGLRTDTQYF.

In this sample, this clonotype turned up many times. CDR3 nucleotide sequence: TGTGCCAGCAGCGTGGGGGTCCAGCAAGAGACCCAGTACTTC. Protein product: CASSVGVQQETQYF. The chain recombines TRBV9 with TRBJ2-5; D may be TRBD1 or TRBD2 (5 bases each). V was clipped by 2 bases and J by 2 bases, with 10 bases between them. The CDR3 is 14 residues long. Germline assignment: CDR1 SGDLS and CDR2 YYNGEE.

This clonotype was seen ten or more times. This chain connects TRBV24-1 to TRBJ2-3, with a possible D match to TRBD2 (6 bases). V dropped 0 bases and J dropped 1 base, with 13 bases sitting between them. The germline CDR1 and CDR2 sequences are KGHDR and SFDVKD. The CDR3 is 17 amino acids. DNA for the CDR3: TGTGCCACCAGTGATTTGCGCGGGGCCGCGGGCACAGATACGCAGTATTTT. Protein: CATSDLRGAAGTDTQYF.

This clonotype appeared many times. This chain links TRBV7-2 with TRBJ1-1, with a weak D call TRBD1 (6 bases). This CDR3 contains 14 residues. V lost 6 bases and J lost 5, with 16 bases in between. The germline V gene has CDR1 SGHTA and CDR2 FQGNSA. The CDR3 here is CASRLWGAGTEAFF. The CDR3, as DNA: TGTGCCAGCAGGCTGTGGGGGGCCGGGACTGAAGCTTTCTTT.

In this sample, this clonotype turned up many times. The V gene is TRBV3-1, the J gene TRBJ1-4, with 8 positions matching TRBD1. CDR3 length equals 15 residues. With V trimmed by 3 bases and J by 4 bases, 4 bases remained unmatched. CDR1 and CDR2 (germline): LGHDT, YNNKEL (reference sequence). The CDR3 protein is CASSQLDRDNEKLFF. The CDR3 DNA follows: TGTGCCAGCAGCCAGCTGGACAGGGATAATGAAAAACTGTTTTTT.

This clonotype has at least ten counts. CDR3: CSARLTDTQYF. CDR3 DNA sequence: TGCAGTGCTCGCTTGACAGATACGCAGTATTTT. The chain uses TRBV20-1 and TRBJ2-3, with unresolved D. Trimming pared 5 bases from V and 3 bases from J, leaving 6 bases between. The CDR3 runs to 11 residues. The germline V gene has CDR1 DFQATT and CDR2 SNEGSKA (reference sequence).

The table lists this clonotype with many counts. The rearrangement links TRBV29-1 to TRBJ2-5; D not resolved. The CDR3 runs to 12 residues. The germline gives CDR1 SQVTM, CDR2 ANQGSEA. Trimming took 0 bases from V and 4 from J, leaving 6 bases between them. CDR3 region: CSVEEQLETQYF. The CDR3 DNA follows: TGCAGCGTTGAAGAACAGCTAGAGACCCAGTACTTC.